This T cell receptor beta chain was retrieved from a study of identical twins. Findings and limits, study-wide: Alpha sequences out of frame and shared by twins had excess low generation probability. Researchers reported weaker excess twin sharing in beta out-of-frame sequences.

Carrying unique molecular identifiers, the cDNA also gained a universal primer site through template switching. One entry per CDR3 protein, called by TCRdb with MiXCR from the 5' RACE reads. The sample has approximately 240,000 distinct CDR3 sequences; more than 12% are singletons. The CDR3 runs to 15 residues. Germline CDR1 and CDR2: LGHNA and YSLEER. Trimming stripped 0 bases from V and 4 bases from J, with 12 bases between. As regards this clonotype: Its antigen is not identified.

The chain uses TRBV4-3 and TRBJ1-2; no reliable D call. Specimen: memory (CD45RO+) T cells sorted from blood. This receptor was taken from a woman under 30 in good health. The CDR3 DNA reads as TGCGCCAGCAGCCAAGATCAGGAGGGATCCTATGGCTACACCTTC. Its protein is CASSQDQEGSYGYTF.